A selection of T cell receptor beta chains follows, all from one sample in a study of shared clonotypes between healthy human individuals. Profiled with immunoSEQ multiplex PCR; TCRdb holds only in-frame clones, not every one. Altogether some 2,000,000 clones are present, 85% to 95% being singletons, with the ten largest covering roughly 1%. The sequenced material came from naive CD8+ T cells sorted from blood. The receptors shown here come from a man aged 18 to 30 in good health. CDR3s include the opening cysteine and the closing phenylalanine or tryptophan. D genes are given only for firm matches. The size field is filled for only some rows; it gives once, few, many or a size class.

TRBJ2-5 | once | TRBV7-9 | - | CASSNSTDLGAQYF | TGTGCCAGCAGTAATTCGACAGACCTAGGGGCCCAGTACTTC
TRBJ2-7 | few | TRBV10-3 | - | CAIGASSYEQYF | TGTGCCATCGGGGCAAGCTCCTACGAGCAGTACTTC
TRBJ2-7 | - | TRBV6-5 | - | CASSSGDFYYEQYF | TGTGCCAGCAGTTCCGGGGACTTCTACTACGAGCAGTACTTC
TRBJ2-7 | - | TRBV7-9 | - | CASSLGGAGEQYF | TGTGCCAGCAGCCTTGGGGGGGCAGGCGAGCAGTACTTC
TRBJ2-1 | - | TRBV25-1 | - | CASSELELSNEQFF | TGTGCCAGCAGTGAATTGGAACTTTCCAATGAGCAGTTCTTC
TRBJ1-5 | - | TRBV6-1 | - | CASTLNRDSNQPQHF | TGTGCCAGCACCCTCAACAGGGATAGCAATCAGCCCCAGCATTTT
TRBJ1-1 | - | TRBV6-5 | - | CASKRVNTEAFF | TGTGCCAGCAAGCGGGTGAACACTGAAGCTTTCTTT
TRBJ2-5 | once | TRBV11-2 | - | CASSPNLETQYF | TGTGCCAGCAGCCCAAACCTGGAGACCCAGTACTTC
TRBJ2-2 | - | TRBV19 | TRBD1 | CASTSIDRVSGELFF | TGTGCCAGTACCTCTATTGACAGGGTCTCCGGGGAGCTGTTTTTT
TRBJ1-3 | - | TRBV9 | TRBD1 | CASSEEGAAGNTIYF | TGTGCCAGCAGCGAGGAGGGGGCCGCAGGAAACACCATATATTTT
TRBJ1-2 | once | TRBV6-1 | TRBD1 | CASRLQGADGYTF | TGTGCCAGCAGGCTACAGGGGGCGGATGGCTACACCTTC
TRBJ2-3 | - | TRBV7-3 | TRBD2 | CASSLMSGGADTQYF | TGTGCCAGCAGCTTAATGAGCGGGGGGGCAGATACGCAGTATTTT
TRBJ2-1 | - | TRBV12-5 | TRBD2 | CASGLPEYSGRGIYNEQFF | TGTGCTAGTGGTTTGCCTGAATATAGCGGGAGGGGAATTTACAATGAGCAGTTCTTC
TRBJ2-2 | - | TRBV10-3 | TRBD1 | CAISGPGTGWTGELFF | TGTGCCATCAGCGGACCCGGGACAGGGTGGACCGGGGAGCTGTTTTTT
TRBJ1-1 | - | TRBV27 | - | CASSIDRYTEAFF | TGTGCCAGCAGTATTGACAGGTACACTGAAGCTTTCTTT
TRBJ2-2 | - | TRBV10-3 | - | CAISEEGDGGELFF | TGTGCCATCAGTGAGGAAGGGGATGGGGGGGAGCTGTTTTTT
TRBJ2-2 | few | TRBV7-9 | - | CASSFGVGELFF | TGTGCCAGCAGCTTCGGGGTCGGGGAGCTGTTTTTT
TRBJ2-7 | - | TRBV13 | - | CASSFEGTSSYEQYF | TGTGCCAGCAGCTTTGAAGGCACTAGCTCCTACGAGCAGTACTTC
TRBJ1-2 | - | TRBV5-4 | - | CASSLGADSGYTF | TGTGCCAGCAGCTTGGGGGCAGACAGTGGCTACACCTTC
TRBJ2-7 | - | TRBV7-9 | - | CASSLQDYEQYF | TGTGCCAGCAGCTTACAAGACTACGAGCAGTACTTC
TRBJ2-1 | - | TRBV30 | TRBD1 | CAWNRGRGDEQFF | TGTGCCTGGAACAGGGGCCGGGGAGATGAGCAGTTCTTC
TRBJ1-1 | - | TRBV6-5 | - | CASRDSTHLYTEAFF | TGTGCCAGCAGGGACAGCACCCACCTGTACACTGAAGCTTTCTTT
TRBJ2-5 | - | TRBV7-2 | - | CASSLDGYLYQETQYF | TGTGCCAGCAGCTTAGACGGCTACCTGTACCAAGAGACCCAGTACTTC
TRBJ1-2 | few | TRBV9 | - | CASSAKGQGVNYGYTF | TGTGCCAGCAGCGCAAAGGGGCAGGGAGTTAACTATGGCTACACCTTC
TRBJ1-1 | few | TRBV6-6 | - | CASSYLGNTEAFF | TGTGCCAGCAGTTACTTGGGGAACACTGAAGCTTTCTTT
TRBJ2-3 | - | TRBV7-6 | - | CASSSYSTDTQYF | TGTGCCAGCAGCTCATATAGCACAGATACGCAGTATTTT
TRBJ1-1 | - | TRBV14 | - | CASSQLGQPNTEAFF | TGTGCCAGCAGCCAACTAGGACAGCCGAACACTGAAGCTTTCTTT
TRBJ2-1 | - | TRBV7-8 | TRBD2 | CASSQTGGYNEQFF | TGTGCCAGCAGCCAGACGGGGGGGTACAATGAGCAGTTCTTC
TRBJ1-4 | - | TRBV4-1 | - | CASSQAAPVTLGEKLFF | TGCGCCAGCAGCCAAGCCGCTCCGGTCACCCTGGGTGAAAAACTGTTTTTT
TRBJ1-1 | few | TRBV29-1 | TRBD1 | CSGIQGEEAFF | TGCAGCGGGATACAGGGGGAAGAAGCTTTCTTT
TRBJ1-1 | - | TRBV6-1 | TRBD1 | CASSELAGGFEANTEAFF | TGTGCCAGCAGTGAATTAGCAGGGGGCTTTGAAGCGAACACTGAAGCTTTCTTT
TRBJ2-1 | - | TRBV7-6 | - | CASSLDRLNEQFF | TGTGCCAGCAGCCTCGACAGACTCAATGAGCAGTTCTTC
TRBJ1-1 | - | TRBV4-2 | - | CASSQGSPNTEAFF | TGTGCCAGCAGCCAGGGAAGTCCGAACACTGAAGCTTTCTTT
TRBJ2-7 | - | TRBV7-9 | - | CASRTGAYEQYF | TGTGCCAGCAGGACAGGCGCCTACGAGCAGTACTTC
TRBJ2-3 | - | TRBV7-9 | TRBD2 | CASSLPSGGFGVDTQYF | TGTGCCAGCAGCTTACCTAGCGGGGGGTTCGGTGTAGATACGCAGTATTTT
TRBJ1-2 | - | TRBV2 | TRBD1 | CASGFGTGEDYGYTF | TGTGCCAGCGGGTTCGGGACAGGGGAAGACTATGGCTACACCTTC
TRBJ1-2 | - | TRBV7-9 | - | CASSPPVNDGYTF | TGTGCCAGCAGCCCTCCCGTGAACGATGGCTACACCTTC
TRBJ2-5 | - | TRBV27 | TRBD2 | CASSERTRTSGVQETQYF | TGTGCCAGCAGTGAAAGGACGAGGACTAGTGGGGTCCAAGAGACCCAGTACTTC
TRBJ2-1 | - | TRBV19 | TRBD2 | CASQLAGATYNEQFF | TGTGCCAGCCAACTAGCGGGGGCCACCTACAATGAGCAGTTCTTC
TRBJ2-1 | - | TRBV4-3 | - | CASSQDPPPALSYNEQFF | TGCGCCAGCAGCCAAGATCCCCCCCCGGCCCTGAGTTACAATGAGCAGTTCTTC
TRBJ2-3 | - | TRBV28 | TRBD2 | CASSLPASGSTDTQYF | TGTGCCAGCAGTTTACCGGCTAGCGGAAGCACAGATACGCAGTATTTT
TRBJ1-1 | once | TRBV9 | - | CASSVEQNTEAFF | TGTGCCAGCAGCGTAGAACAGAACACTGAAGCTTTCTTT
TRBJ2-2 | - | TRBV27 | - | CASSLIGANTGELFF | TGTGCCAGCAGTTTAATTGGGGCCAACACCGGGGAGCTGTTTTTT
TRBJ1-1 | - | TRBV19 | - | CASSIDHRGVEAFF | TGTGCCAGTAGTATAGATCATCGGGGCGTTGAAGCTTTCTTT
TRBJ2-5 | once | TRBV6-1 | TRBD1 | CASSDGTGPYQETQYF | TGTGCCAGCAGTGATGGGACAGGGCCATACCAAGAGACCCAGTACTTC
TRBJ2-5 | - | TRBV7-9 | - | CASSLGVGVQETQYF | TGTGCCAGCAGCTTAGGGGTGGGGGTGCAAGAGACCCAGTACTTC
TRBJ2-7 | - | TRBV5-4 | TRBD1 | CASSLAARGQGYEQYF | TGTGCCAGCAGCTTGGCCGCGAGGGGGCAAGGCTACGAGCAGTACTTC
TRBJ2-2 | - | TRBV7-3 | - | CASSLTGANTGELFF | TGTGCCAGCAGCTTGACAGGCGCGAACACCGGGGAGCTGTTTTTT
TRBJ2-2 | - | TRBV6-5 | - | CASSYGTDGELFF | TGTGCCAGCAGTTACGGAACTGACGGGGAGCTGTTTTTT
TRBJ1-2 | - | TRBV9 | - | CASSVMGFEDHYGYTF | TGTGCCAGCAGCGTAATGGGGTTCGAGGATCACTATGGCTACACCTTC
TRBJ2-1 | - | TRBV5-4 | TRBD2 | CASSFSGSPLNEQFF | TGTGCCAGCAGCTTTAGCGGGAGTCCCCTCAATGAGCAGTTCTTC
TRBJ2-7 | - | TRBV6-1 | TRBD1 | CASSEGRGQYEQYF | TGTGCCAGCAGTGAAGGCAGGGGGCAGTACGAGCAGTACTTC
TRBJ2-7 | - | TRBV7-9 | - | CASSLVGLSNYEQYF | TGTGCCAGCAGCTTAGTTGGATTATCGAACTACGAGCAGTACTTC
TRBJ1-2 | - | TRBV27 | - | CASSDTGYYGYTF | TGTGCCAGCAGTGACACAGGGTACTATGGCTACACCTTC
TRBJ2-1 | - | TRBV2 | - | CASADMDGQYNEQFF | TGTGCCAGTGCAGATATGGACGGGCAGTACAATGAGCAGTTCTTC
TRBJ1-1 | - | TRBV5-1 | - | CASSLGRTEAFF | TGCGCCAGCAGCTTGGGCCGCACTGAAGCTTTCTTT
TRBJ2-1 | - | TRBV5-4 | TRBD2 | CASSLMGLADYNEQFF | TGTGCCAGCAGCTTGATGGGACTAGCGGATTACAATGAGCAGTTCTTC
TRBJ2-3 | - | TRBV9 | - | CASSAFPDTQYF | TGTGCCAGCAGCGCTTTCCCAGATACGCAGTATTTT